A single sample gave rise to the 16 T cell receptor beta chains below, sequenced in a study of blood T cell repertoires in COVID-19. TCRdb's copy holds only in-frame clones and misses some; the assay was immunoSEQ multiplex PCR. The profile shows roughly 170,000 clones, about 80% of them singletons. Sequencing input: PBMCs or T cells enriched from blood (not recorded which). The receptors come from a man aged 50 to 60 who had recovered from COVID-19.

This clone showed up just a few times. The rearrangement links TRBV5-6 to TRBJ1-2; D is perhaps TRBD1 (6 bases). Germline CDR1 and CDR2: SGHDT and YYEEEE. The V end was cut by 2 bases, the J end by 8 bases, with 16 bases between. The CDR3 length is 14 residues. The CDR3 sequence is CASSFPYREGGYTF. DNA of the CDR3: TGTGCCAGCAGCTTCCCCTACAGGGAGGGCGGCTACACCTTC.

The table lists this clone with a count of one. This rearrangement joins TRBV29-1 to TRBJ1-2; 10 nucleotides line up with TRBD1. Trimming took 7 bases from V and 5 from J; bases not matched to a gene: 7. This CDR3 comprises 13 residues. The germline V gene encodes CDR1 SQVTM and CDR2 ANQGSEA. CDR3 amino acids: CSARDRGGYGYTF. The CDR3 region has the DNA TGCAGCGCTCGGGACAGGGGCGGGTATGGCTACACCTTC.

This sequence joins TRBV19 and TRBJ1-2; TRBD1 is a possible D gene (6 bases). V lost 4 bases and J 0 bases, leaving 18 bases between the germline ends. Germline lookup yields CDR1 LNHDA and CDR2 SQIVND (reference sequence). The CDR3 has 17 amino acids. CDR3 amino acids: CASSKTGTSAANYGYTF. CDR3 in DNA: TGTGCCAGTAGTAAAACCGGGACAAGTGCCGCTAACTATGGCTACACCTTC.

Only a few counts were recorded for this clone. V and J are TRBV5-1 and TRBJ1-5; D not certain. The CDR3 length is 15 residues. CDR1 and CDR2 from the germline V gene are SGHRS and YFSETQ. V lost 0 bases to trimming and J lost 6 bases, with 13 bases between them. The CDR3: CASSLGLGGSQPQHF. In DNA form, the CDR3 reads TGCGCCAGCAGCTTGGGACTTGGAGGATCTCAGCCCCAGCATTTT.

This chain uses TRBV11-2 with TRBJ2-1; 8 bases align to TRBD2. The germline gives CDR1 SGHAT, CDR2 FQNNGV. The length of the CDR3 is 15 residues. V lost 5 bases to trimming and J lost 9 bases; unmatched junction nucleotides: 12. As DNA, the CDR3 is TGTGCCAGCAGCACTTTAGCGGGGTCCGCCGGTGAGCAGTTCTTC. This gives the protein CASSTLAGSAGEQFF.

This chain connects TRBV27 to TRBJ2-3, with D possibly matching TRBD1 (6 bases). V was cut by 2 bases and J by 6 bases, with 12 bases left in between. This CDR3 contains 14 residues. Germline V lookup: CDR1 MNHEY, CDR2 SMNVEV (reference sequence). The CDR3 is CASSLGAGVDTQYF. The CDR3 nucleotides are TGTGCCAGCAGTTTAGGGGCAGGGGTGGATACGCAGTATTTT.

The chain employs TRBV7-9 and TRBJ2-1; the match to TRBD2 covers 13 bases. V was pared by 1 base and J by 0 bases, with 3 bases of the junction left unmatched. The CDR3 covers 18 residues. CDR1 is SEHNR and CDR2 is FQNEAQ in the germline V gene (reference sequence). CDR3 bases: TGTGCCAGCAGCTTAGGACTAGCGGGGGGTAGCTCCTACAATGAGCAGTTCTTC. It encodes CASSLGLAGGSSYNEQFF.

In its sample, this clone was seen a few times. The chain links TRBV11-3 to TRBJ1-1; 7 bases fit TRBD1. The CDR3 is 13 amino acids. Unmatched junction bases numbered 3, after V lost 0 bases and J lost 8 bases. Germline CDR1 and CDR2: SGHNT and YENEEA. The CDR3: CASSLETGAEAFF. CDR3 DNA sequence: TGTGCCAGCAGCTTAGAAACAGGGGCCGAAGCTTTCTTT.

The CDR3: CAISESGRPTAQISGANVLTF. In DNA form, the CDR3 reads TGTGCCATCAGTGAGTCAGGCAGGCCCACCGCCCAGATCTCTGGGGCCAACGTCCTGACTTTC. The rearrangement uses TRBV10-3 and TRBJ2-6; D unresolved. V was cut by 0 bases and J by 0 bases, with 21 bases left in between. The CDR3 has 21 residues. Germline loops: CDR1 ENHRY, CDR2 SYGVKD.

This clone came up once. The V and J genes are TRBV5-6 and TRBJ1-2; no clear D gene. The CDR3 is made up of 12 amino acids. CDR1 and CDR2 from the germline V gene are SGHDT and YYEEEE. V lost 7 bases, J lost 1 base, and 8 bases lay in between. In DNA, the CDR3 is TGTGCCAGCGCAGGCCTTAACTATGGCTACACCTTC. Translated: CASAGLNYGYTF.

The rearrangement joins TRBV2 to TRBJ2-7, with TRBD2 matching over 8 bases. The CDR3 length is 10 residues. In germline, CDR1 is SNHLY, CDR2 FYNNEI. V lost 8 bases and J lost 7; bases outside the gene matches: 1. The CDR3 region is CASGGGEQYF. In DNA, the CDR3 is TGTGCCAGCGGCGGGGGGGAGCAGTACTTC.

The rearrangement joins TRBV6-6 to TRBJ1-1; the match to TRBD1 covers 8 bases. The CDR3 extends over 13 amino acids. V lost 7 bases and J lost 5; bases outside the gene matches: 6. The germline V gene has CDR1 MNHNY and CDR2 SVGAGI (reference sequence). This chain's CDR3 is CASTEQGGTEAFF. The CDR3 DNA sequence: TGTGCCAGCACGGAACAGGGGGGAACTGAAGCTTTCTTT.

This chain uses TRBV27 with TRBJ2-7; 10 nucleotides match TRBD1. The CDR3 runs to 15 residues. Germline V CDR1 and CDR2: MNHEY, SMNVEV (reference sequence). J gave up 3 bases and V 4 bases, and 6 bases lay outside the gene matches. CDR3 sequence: CASSWMGQGHYEQYF. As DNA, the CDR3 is TGTGCCAGCAGTTGGATGGGACAGGGGCACTACGAGCAGTACTTC.

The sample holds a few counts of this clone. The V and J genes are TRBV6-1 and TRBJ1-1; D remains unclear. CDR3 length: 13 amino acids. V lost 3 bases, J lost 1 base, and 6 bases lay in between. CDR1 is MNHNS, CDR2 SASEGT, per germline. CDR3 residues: CASSEQQNTEAFF. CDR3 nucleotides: TGTGCCAGCAGTGAGCAACAGAACACTGAAGCTTTCTTT.

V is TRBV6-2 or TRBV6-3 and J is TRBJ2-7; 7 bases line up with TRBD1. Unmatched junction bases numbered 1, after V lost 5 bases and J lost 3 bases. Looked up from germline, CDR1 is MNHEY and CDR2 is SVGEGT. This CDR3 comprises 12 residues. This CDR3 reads CASSRQGYEQYF. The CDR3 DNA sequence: TGTGCCAGCAGTAGACAGGGCTACGAGCAGTACTTC.

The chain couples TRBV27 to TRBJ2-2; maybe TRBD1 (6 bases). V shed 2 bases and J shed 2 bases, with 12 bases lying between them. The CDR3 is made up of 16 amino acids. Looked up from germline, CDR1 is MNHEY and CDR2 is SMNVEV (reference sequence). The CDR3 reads CASSLVAGANTGELFF. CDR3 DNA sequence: TGTGCCAGCAGTTTAGTGGCAGGGGCTAACACCGGGGAGCTGTTTTTT.